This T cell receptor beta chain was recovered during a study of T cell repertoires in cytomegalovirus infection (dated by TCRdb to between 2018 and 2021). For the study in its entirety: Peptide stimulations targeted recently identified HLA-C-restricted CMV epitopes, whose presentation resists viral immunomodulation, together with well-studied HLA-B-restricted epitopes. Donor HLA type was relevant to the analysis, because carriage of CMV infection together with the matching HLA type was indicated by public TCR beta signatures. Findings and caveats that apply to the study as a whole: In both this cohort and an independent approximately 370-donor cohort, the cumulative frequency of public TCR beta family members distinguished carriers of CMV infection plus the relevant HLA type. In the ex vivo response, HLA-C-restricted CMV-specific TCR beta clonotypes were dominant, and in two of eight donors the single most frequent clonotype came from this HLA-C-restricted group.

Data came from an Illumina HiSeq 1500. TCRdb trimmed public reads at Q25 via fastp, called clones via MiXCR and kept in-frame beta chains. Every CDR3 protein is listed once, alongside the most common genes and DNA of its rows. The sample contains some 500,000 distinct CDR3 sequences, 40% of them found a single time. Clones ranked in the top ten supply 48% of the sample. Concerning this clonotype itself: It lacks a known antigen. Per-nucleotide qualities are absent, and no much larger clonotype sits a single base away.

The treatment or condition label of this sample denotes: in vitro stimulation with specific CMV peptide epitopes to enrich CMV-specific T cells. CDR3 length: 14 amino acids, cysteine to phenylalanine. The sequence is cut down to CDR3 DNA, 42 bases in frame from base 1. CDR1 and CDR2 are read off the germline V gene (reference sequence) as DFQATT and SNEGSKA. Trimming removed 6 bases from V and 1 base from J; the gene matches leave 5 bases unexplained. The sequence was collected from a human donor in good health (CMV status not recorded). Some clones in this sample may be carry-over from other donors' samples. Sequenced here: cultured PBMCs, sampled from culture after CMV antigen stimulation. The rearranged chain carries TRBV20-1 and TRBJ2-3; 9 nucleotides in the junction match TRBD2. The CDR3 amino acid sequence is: CSAIAGGRTDTQYF. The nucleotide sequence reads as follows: TGCAGTGCAATCGCGGGGGGGCGCACAGATACGCAGTATTTT.